The clone carrying this TCR beta chain appeared a single time. Trimming shortened V by 0 bases and J by 6 bases, and 8 bases separated the two germline ends. This CDR3 comprises 13 residues. Germline V gene sequence: CDR1 SNHLY, CDR2 FYNNEI. This entry is derived from a study of blood T cell repertoires in COVID-19. About the study: Sources were T cells, B-cell-depleted T cells, or PBMCs; the material itself was cDNA or gDNA.

Assay used: immunoSEQ multiplex PCR; TCRdb lists only in-frame clones, some missing. This table holds around 80,000 clones, about three quarters found once. The sample taken for sequencing was peripheral blood. This sequence joins TRBV2 and TRBJ1-2; D is undetermined. The clonotype originates from an elderly woman with active or convalescent COVID-19. CDR3 nucleotide sequence: TGTGCCAGCAGTGAAGCGCGAGGGCATGGCTACACCTTC. It encodes CASSEARGHGYTF. Based on the CDR3 plus reference TRBV2 and TRBJ1-2, the full variable domain is EPEVTQTPSHQVTQMGQEVILRCVPISNHLYFYWYRQILGQKVEFLVSFYNNEISEKSEIFDDQFSVERPDGSNFTLKIRSTKLEDSAMYFCASSEARGHGYTFGSGTRLTVV.